This T cell receptor (beta chain) was recorded in a study of T cells in Graves' hyperthyroidism and ophthalmopathy. Study results and caveats: Ophthalmopathy was separated from stable hyperthyroidism by a 13 V-J model.

Amplification of TCR beta CDR3 regions used RNA as the template. The primer set for the first-round RT-PCR of the TCR CDR3 was HTBI. MiXCR, run by TCRdb on the multiplex PCR reads, gives a single entry per CDR3 protein. The table includes around 700,000 distinct CDR3 sequences, roughly a sixth detected once. On this clonotype itself: The antigen is undetermined.

Patients showing uncontrolled infection, other autoimmune disease, pregnancy or lactation were ineligible. The CDR3 sequence is 16 residues long. The germline gives CDR1 MNHEY, CDR2 SMNVEV (reference sequence). Trimming removed 6 bases at V and 5 bases at J, with 22 bases between. The specimen sequenced was blood. The V and J genes are TRBV27 and TRBJ1-1; D uncertain. The source of this sequence is a woman between 50 and 59 years old with Graves' hyperthyroidism that later progressed to Graves' ophthalmopathy. The CDR3 nucleotides are TGTGCCAGCAGGCAAACAACATCAACAGTTGGTACTGAAGCTTTCTTT. Its translation: CASRQTTSTVGTEAFF.